This T cell receptor (beta chain) was sequenced for a study of CD8+ T cells in alopecia areata. Study-level findings and limits: For lesional scalp, especially alopecia totalis/universalis, clonality was higher than in normal scalp.

Once RNA had been extracted, it was reverse transcribed into cDNA to act as the sequencing template. Clones were sequenced by immunoSEQ multiplex PCR, and TCRdb holds only the in-frame ones, with some missing. The sample has 150,000 to 200,000 clones; approximately 67% are singletons. Treatment denoted: oral pan-JAK inhibitor, 5-10 mg twice daily. Germline V gives CDR1 ENHRY, CDR2 SYGVKD. V was pared by 8 bases and J by 2 bases, with 0 bases of the junction left unmatched. This CDR3 region has 12 residues. Notes on this clone: Its antigen is unidentified.

The chain carries TRBV10-3 and TRBJ2-7; 10 nucleotides line up with TRBD1. The input for sequencing was CD4+ T cells sorted from blood, taken between weeks 49 and 50, from a patient treated with tofacitinib. This sequence was found in a human donor with alopecia areata. The CDR3 bases are TGTGCCATCGGGACAGGGGCCTACGAGCAGTACTTC. Encoded protein: CAIGTGAYEQYF.